This T cell receptor (beta chain) was captured by sequencing in a study of blood T cell repertoires in COVID-19. Study in general: Sources were T cells, B-cell-depleted T cells, or PBMCs; the material itself was cDNA or gDNA.

The data were produced by immunoSEQ multiplex PCR, yet TCRdb's version contains in-frame clones alone and is incomplete. The sample lists about 490,000 clones, approximately 83% occurring once. Looked up from germline, CDR1 is GTSNPN and CDR2 is SVGIG (reference sequence). The V end lost 6 bases, the J end lost 4 bases, and 15 bases lay between the germline ends. The CDR3 has 13 amino acids. The sequenced sample was peripheral blood. This receptor was obtained from a human donor in a cohort sampled during active COVID-19. The genes are TRBV30 and TRBJ1-2, with D perhaps TRBD1 (5 bases). The DNA of the CDR3 is TGTGCCTGCAAAGGGCAGGGCCCCTATGGCTACACCTTC. Encoded protein: CACKGQGPYGYTF.